This T cell receptor beta chain is drawn from a study of T cell changes during pregnancy in multiple sclerosis. Clones were read by immunoSEQ multiplex PCR, and TCRdb kept only the in-frame ones, dropping some. This table holds approximately 61,000 clones, roughly 86% found once. This CDR3 contains 15 residues. CDR1 SNHLY and CDR2 FYNNEI come from the germline V gene. With V trimmed by 2 bases and J by 9 bases, 7 bases remained unmatched. The source was peripheral blood, collected in the first trimester of pregnancy. The sequence was collected from a female donor with multiple sclerosis, enrolled in a pregnancy study. The chain recombines TRBV2 with TRBJ2-1; 10 positions match TRBD2. The CDR3 here is CASSEIPSGSGEQFF. CDR3 in DNA: TGTGCCAGCAGTGAAATCCCTAGCGGGAGCGGTGAGCAGTTCTTC.